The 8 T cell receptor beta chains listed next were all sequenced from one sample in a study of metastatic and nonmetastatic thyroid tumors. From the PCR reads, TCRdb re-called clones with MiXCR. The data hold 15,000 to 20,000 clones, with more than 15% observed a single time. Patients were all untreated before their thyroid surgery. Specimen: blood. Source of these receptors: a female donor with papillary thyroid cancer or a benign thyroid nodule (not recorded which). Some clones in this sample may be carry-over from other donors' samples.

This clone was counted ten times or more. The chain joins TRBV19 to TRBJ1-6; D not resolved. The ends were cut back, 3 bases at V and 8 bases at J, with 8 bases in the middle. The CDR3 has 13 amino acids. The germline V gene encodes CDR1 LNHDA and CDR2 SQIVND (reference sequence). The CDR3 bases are TGTGCCAGTAGTATTAGAGGTGATTCACCCCTCCACTTT. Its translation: CASSIRGDSPLHF. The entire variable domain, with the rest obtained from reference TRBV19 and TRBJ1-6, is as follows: DGGITQSPKYLFRKEGQNVTLSCEQNLNHDAMYWYRQDPGQGLRLIYYSQIVNDFQKGDIAEGYSVSREKKESFPLTVTSAQKNPTAFYLCASSIRGDSPLHFGNGTRLTVT.

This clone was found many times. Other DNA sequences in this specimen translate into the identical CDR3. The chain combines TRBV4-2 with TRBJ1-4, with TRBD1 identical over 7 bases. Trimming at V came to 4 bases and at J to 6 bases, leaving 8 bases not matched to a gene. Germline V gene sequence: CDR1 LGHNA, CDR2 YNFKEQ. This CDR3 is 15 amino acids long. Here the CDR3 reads CASSRDRAGDEKLFF. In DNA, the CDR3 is TGTGCCAGCAGCCGAGACAGGGCAGGGGATGAAAAACTGTTTTTT.

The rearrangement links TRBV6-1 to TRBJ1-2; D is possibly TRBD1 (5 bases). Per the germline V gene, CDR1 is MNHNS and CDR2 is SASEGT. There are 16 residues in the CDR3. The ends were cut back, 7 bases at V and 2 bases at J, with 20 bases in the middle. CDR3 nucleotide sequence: TGTGCCAGCACCCCTCGAAGCTGGGGACGGAACTATGGCTACACCTTC. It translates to CASTPRSWGRNYGYTF.

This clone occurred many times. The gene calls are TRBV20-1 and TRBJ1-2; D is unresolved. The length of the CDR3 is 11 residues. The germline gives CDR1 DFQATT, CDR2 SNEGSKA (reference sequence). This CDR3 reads CTPLRAGGYTF. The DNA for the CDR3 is TGCACCCCTCTCCGGGCCGGTGGCTACACCTTC.

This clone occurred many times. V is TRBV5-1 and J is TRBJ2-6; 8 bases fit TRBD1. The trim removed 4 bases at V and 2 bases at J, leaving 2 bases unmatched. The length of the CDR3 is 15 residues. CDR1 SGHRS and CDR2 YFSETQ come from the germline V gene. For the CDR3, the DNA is TGCGCCAGCAGCAGACAGGGGCCTGGGGCCAACGTCCTGACTTTC. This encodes CASSRQGPGANVLTF.

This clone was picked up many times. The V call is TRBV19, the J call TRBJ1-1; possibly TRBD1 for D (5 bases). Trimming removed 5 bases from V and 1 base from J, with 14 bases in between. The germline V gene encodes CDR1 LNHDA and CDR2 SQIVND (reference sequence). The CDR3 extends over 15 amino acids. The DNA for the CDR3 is TGTGCCAGTAGTCGTTCCGGGACCGGGAACACTGAAGCTTTCTTT. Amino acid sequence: CASSRSGTGNTEAFF.

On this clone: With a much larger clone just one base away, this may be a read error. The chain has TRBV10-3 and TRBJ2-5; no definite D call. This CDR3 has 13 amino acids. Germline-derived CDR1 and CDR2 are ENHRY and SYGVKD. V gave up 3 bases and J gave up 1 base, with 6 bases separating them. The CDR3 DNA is TGTGCCATCAGTGACAGCTCCCAAGAGACCCAGTACTTC. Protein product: CAISDSSQETQYF.

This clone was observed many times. DNA of the CDR3: TGCGCCAGCAGCCAAGTAGCGGGAGGGCCATTCGTGCAGTACTTC. It codes for CASSQVAGGPFVQYF. The chain carries TRBV4-1 and TRBJ2-7, with 11 bases lining up with TRBD2. V gave up 1 base and J gave up 9 bases; unmatched junction bases: 8. CDR1 and CDR2 from the germline V gene are MGHRA and YSYEKL. The CDR3 is 15 residues long.